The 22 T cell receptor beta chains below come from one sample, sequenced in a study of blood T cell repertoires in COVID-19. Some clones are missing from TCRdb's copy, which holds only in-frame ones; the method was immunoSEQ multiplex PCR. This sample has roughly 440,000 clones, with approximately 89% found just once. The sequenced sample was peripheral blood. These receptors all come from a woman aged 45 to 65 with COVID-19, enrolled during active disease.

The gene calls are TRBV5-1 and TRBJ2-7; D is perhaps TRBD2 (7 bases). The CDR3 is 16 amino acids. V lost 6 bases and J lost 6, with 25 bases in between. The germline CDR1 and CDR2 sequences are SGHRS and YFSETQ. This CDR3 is CASTRQASGGAGEQYF. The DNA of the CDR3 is TGCGCCAGCACCCGACAAGCATCTGGGGGGGCCGGCGAGCAGTACTTC.

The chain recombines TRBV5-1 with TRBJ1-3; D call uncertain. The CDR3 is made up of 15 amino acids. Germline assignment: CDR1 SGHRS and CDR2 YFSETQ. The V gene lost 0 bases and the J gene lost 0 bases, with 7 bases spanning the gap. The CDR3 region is CASSLEPISGNTIYF. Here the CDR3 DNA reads TGCGCCAGCAGCTTGGAACCTATCTCTGGAAACACCATATATTTT. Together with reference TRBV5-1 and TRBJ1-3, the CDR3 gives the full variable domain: KAGVTQTPRYLIKTRGQQVTLSCSPISGHRSVSWYQQTPGQGLQFLFEYFSETQRNKGNFPGRFSGRQFSNSRSEMNVSTLELGDSALYLCASSLEPISGNTIYFGEGSWLTVV.

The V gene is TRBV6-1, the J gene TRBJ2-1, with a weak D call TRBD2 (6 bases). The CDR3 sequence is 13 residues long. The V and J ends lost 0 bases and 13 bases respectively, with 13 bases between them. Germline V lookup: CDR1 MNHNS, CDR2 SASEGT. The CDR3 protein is CASSEARDRRQFF. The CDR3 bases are TGTGCCAGCAGTGAAGCGCGGGATCGGAGACAGTTCTTC.

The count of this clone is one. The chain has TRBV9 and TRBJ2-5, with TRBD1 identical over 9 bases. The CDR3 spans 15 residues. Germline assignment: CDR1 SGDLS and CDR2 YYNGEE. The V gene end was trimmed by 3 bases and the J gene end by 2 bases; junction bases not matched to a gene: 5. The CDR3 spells CASSAAGTGQETQYF. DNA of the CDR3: TGTGCCAGCAGCGCGGCCGGGACAGGGCAAGAGACCCAGTACTTC.

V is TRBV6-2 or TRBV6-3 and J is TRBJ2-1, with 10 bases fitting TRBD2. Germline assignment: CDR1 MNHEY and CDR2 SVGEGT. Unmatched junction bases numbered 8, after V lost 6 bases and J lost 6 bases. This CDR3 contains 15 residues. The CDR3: CASSIGLAVGNEQFF. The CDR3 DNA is TGTGCCAGCAGCATCGGACTAGCGGTGGGCAATGAGCAGTTCTTC.

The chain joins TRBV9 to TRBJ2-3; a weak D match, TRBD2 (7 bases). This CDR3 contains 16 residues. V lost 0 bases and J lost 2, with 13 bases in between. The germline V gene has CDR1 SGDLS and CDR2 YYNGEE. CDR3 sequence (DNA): TGTGCCAGCAGCGTAGGTTGGCGGGGGCACACAGATACGCAGTATTTT. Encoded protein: CASSVGWRGHTDTQYF.

The CDR3 coding sequence is TGCGCCAGCAGCTTGGACAGTACCTACGAGCAGTACTTC. It encodes CASSLDSTYEQYF. The chain is built from TRBV5-1 and TRBJ2-7; D call uncertain. The CDR3 sequence is 13 residues long. Per the germline V gene, CDR1 is SGHRS and CDR2 is YFSETQ. The V gene lost 0 bases and the J gene lost 2 bases, with 6 bases spanning the gap. The variable domain in full, completed from reference TRBV5-1 and TRBJ2-7, reads KAGVTQTPRYLIKTRGQQVTLSCSPISGHRSVSWYQQTPGQGLQFLFEYFSETQRNKGNFPGRFSGRQFSNSRSEMNVSTLELGDSALYLCASSLDSTYEQYFGPGTRLTVT.

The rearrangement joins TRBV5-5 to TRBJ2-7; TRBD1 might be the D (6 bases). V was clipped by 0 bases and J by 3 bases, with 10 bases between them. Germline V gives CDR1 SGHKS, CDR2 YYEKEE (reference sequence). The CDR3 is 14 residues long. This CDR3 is CASSLDQGLYEQYF. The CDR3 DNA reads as TGTGCCAGCAGCTTGGATCAGGGGCTCTACGAGCAGTACTTC.

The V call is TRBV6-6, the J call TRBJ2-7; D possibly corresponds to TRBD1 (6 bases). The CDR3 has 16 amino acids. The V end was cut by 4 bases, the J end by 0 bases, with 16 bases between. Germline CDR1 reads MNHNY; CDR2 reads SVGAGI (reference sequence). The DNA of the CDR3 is TGTGCCAGCAGTTTCTTACAGGGACACAGCTCCTACGAGCAGTACTTC. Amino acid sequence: CASSFLQGHSSYEQYF.

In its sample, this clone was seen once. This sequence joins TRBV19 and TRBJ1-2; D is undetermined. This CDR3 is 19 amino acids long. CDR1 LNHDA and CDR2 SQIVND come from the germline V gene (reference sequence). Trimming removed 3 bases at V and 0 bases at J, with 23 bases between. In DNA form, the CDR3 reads TGTGCCAGTAGTATGTCCCCGGGTCGGTCGGCAGTTCCTAACTATGGCTACACCTTC. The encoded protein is CASSMSPGRSAVPNYGYTF.

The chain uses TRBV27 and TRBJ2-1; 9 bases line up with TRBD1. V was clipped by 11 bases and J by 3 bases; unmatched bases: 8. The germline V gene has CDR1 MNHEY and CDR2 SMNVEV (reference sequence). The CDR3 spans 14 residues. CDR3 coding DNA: TGTGCCTCCTCGGGGACAGGGAACTACAATGAGCAGTTCTTC. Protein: CASSGTGNYNEQFF.

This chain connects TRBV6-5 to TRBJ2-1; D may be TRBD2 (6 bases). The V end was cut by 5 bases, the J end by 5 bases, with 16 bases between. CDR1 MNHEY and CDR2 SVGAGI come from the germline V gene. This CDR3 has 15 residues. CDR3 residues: CASSRPTRIDNEQFF. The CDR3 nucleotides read TGTGCCAGCAGTCGCCCGACTAGAATTGACAATGAGCAGTTCTTC.

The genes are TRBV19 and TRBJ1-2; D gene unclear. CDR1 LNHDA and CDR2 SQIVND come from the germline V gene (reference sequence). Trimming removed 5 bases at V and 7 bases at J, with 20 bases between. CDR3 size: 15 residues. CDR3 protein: CASSHVSGPRAGYTF. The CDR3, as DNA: TGTGCCAGTAGTCATGTTTCAGGTCCGAGAGCTGGCTACACCTTC. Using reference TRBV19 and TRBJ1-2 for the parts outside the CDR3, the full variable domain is DGGITQSPKYLFRKEGQNVTLSCEQNLNHDAMYWYRQDPGQGLRLIYYSQIVNDFQKGDIAEGYSVSREKKESFPLTVTSAQKNPTAFYLCASSHVSGPRAGYTFGSGTRLTVV.

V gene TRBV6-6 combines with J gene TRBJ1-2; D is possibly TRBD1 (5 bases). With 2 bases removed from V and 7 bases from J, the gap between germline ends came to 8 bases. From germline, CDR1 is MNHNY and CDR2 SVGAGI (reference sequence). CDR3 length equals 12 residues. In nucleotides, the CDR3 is TGTGCCAGCAGTTACGACAGAACTGGCTACACCTTC. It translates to CASSYDRTGYTF.

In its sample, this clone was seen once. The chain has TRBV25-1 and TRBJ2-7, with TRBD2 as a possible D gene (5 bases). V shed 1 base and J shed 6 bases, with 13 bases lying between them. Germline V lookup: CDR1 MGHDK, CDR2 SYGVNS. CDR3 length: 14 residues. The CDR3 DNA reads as TGTGCCAGCAGTGAATCGAGGGTGTTCGGCGAGCAGTACTTC. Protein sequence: CASSESRVFGEQYF.

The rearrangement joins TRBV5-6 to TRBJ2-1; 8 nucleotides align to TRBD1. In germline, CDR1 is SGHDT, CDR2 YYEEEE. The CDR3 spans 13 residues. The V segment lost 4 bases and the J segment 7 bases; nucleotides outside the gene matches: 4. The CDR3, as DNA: TGTGCCAGCAGCCCAGGGGGCTTGAATGAGCAGTTCTTC. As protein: CASSPGGLNEQFF.

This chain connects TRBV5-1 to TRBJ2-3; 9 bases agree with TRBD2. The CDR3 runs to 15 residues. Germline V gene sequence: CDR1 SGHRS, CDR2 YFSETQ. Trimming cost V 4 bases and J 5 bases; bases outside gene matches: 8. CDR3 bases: TGCGCCAGCAGCCCGGATAGCGGGGGAAGAGATACGCAGTATTTT. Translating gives CASSPDSGGRDTQYF.

CDR3 region: CASSTGERDNEQFF. In nucleotides, the CDR3 is TGTGCCAGTAGTACTGGGGAGAGGGACAATGAGCAGTTCTTC. The chain carries TRBV19 and TRBJ2-1; D is possibly TRBD2 (5 bases). This CDR3 spans 14 amino acids. Germline V gene data show CDR1 as LNHDA and CDR2 as SQIVND (reference sequence). V lost 4 bases and J lost 5, with 12 bases in between.

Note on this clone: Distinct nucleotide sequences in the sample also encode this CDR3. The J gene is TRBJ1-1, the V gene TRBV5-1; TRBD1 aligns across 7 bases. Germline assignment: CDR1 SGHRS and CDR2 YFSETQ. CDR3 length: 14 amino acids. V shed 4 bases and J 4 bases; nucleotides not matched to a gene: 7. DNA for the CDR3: TGCGCCAGCAGCCAGGGGGGCGCGGGCACTGAAGCTTTCTTT. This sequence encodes CASSQGGAGTEAFF.

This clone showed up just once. The CDR3 reads CASSELRGLTNSPLHF. The CDR3, as DNA: TGTGCCAGCAGTGAGCTGAGGGGACTTACGAATTCACCCCTCCACTTT. V gene TRBV6-1 combines with J gene TRBJ1-6, with D possibly TRBD1 on 5 matching bases. The CDR3 consists of 16 residues. From germline, CDR1 is MNHNS and CDR2 SASEGT. The V gene lost 3 bases and the J gene lost 7 bases, with 16 bases spanning the gap.

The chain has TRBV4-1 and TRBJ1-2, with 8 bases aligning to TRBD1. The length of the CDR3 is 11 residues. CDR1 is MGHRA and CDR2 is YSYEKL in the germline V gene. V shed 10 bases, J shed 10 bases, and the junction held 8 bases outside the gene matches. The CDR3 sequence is CATRQGLAYTF. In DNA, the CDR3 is TGCGCCACCCGACAGGGGCTTGCCTACACCTTC.

CDR3 in amino acids: CASSLRLGATTEAFF. The CDR3 DNA reads as TGTGCCAGCAGCCTCCGTCTGGGCGCGACCACTGAAGCTTTCTTT. The chain is built from TRBV7-8 and TRBJ1-1; the D is unclear. CDR1 and CDR2 (germline): SGHVS, FQNEAQ. V lost 5 bases and J 4 bases, leaving 17 bases between the germline ends. The CDR3 sequence is 15 residues long.